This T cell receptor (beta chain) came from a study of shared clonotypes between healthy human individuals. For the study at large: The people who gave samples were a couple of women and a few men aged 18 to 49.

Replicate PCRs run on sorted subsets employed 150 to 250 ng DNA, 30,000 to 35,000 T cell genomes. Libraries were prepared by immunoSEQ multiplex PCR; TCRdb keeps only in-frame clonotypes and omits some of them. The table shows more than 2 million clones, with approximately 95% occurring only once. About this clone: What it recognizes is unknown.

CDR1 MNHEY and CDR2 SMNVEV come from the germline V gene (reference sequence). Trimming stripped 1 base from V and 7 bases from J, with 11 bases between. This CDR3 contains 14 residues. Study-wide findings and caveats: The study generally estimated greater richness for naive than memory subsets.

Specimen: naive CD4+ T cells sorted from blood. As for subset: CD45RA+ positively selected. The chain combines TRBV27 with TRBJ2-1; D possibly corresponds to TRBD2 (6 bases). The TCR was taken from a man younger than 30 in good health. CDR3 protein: CASSLLVGRNEQFF. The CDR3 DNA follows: TGTGCCAGCAGTTTATTGGTGGGGAGGAATGAGCAGTTCTTC.